This is a list of T cell receptor beta chains from one sample in a study of identical twins. TCRdb ran MiXCR on the 5' RACE reads and lists one entry per CDR3 protein. The data show 350,000 to 450,000 distinct CDR3 sequences, roughly 20% seen once. Source material: naive T cells sorted from blood. The receptor source for this set is a man between 50 and 59 years old in good health. The CDR3 runs from the conserved cysteine through the conserved F or W. The order of the fields is V gene, D gene, clone size, J gene, CDR3 DNA, CDR3 protein. A D gene is named only where the DNA matches it firmly. Expanded clones are given a class, and other clones once, few, many or no size at all.

V: TRBV29-1; D: TRBD1; size: .; J: TRBJ2-7; DNA: TGCAGCGCAGGACAGGACTACGAGCAGTACTTC; CDR3: CSAGQDYEQYF
V: TRBV4-3; D: .; size: .; J: TRBJ1-6; DNA: TGCGCCAGCAGCCAAGATCAGGCAGGCCGCTCACCCCTCCACTTT; CDR3: CASSQDQAGRSPLHF
V: TRBV20-1; D: .; size: many; J: TRBJ1-2; DNA: TGCAGTGCTAGCGGTGGACAGCCGGCTAACTATGGCTACACCTTC; CDR3: CSASGGQPANYGYTF
V: TRBV6-1; D: .; size: .; J: TRBJ2-7; DNA: TGTGCCAGCAGTCCCCGGGACCCAATAAGGGAGCAGTACTTC; CDR3: CASSPRDPIREQYF
V: TRBV18; D: .; size: many; J: TRBJ2-3; DNA: TGCGCCAGCAGCCCAAACACAGATACGCAGTATTTT; CDR3: CASSPNTDTQYF
V: TRBV27; D: TRBD2; size: .; J: TRBJ2-1; DNA: TGTGCCAGCAGTTTATTTAGCGGGGGGGTCTGGGAGCAGTTCTTC; CDR3: CASSLFSGGVWEQFF
V: TRBV4-3; D: .; size: many; J: TRBJ1-5; DNA: TGCGCCAGCAGCCAAGATCGGGGGCAGCCCCAGCATTTT; CDR3: CASSQDRGQPQHF
V: TRBV28; D: TRBD1; size: .; J: TRBJ2-1; DNA: TGTGCCAGCAGTGGTCCGGGACAGGGGTACGAGCAGTTCTTC; CDR3: CASSGPGQGYEQFF
V: TRBV12-3/TRBV12-4; D: TRBD1; size: few; J: TRBJ2-5; DNA: TGTGCCAGCAGTCCGACAGGGACACCCCAAGAGACCCAGTACTTC; CDR3: CASSPTGTPQETQYF
V: TRBV12-3/TRBV12-4; D: .; size: .; J: TRBJ2-5; DNA: TGTGCCAGCAGTTTAGATCATGGTCGAGAGACCCAGTACTTC; CDR3: CASSLDHGRETQYF
V: TRBV12-3/TRBV12-4; D: .; size: many; J: TRBJ1-5; DNA: TGTGCCAGCAGTTTAGTATGGTATCAGCCCCAGCATTTT; CDR3: CASSLVWYQPQHF
V: TRBV6-1; D: .; size: few; J: TRBJ1-6; DNA: TGTGCCAGCAGTGAGACGAGTCATAATTCACCCCTCCACTTT; CDR3: CASSETSHNSPLHF
V: TRBV20-1; D: .; size: .; J: TRBJ2-7; DNA: TGCAGTGCTAGAGATGAAAGGGTCGCCTACGAGCAGTACTTC; CDR3: CSARDERVAYEQYF
V: TRBV27; D: .; size: .; J: TRBJ2-1; DNA: TGTGCCAGCAGTCAAGGGGGTGGGGACTGGGAATACAATGAGCAGTTCTTC; CDR3: CASSQGGGDWEYNEQFF
V: TRBV5-5; D: TRBD1; size: .; J: TRBJ1-6; DNA: TGTGCCAGCAGCGGACCCCGGGACAGGGTGATTGGGAATTCACCCCTCCACTTT; CDR3: CASSGPRDRVIGNSPLHF
V: TRBV10-1; D: .; size: .; J: TRBJ2-7; DNA: TGCGCCAGCAGTGAGTCTACTCAGGGGAGGCACCTTATACTCTACGAGCAGTACTTC; CDR3: CASSESTQGRHLILYEQYF
V: TRBV9; D: TRBD2; size: .; J: TRBJ2-7; DNA: TGTGCCAGCAGCGTAGGACTAGCTCCTCTCGAGCAGTACTTC; CDR3: CASSVGLAPLEQYF
V: TRBV28; D: TRBD1; size: .; J: TRBJ2-1; DNA: TGTGCCAGCAGTTCCTCCGGGACAGGGGGCCCAAGAACACACTCTTACAATGAGCAGTTCTTC; CDR3: CASSSSGTGGPRTHSYNEQFF
V: TRBV6-2/TRBV6-3; D: .; size: many; J: TRBJ2-6; DNA: TGTGCCAGCAGTCAACACAGGGCTGGGGCCAACGTCCTGACTTTC; CDR3: CASSQHRAGANVLTF
V: TRBV12-3/TRBV12-4; D: TRBD1; size: few; J: TRBJ1-4; DNA: TGTGCCAGCAGACGACAGGGTGAAAAACTGTTTTTT; CDR3: CASRRQGEKLFF
V: TRBV3-1; D: TRBD2; size: once; J: TRBJ2-7; DNA: TGTGCCAGCAGCCAGGGACTAGCGGGAGGAGGCGAGCAGTACTTC; CDR3: CASSQGLAGGGEQYF
V: TRBV20-1; D: .; size: .; J: TRBJ2-3; DNA: TGCAGTGTAATTATGAATTTGGGCACAGATACGCAGTATTTT; CDR3: CSVIMNLGTDTQYF
V: TRBV11-2; D: .; size: many; J: TRBJ1-3; DNA: TGTGCCAGCAGCTTAGATGGGGAACGGATCGTGACTGGAAACACCATATATTTT; CDR3: CASSLDGERIVTGNTIYF
V: TRBV6-1; D: .; size: .; J: TRBJ2-7; DNA: TGTGCCAGCAGTCCGACCGGGGGTCGTCACTACGAGCAGTACTTC; CDR3: CASSPTGGRHYEQYF
V: TRBV7-9; D: TRBD2; size: .; J: TRBJ2-7; DNA: TGTGCCAGCAGCCCCGGCGGGGGGCTCTACGAGCAGTACTTC; CDR3: CASSPGGGLYEQYF
V: TRBV2; D: TRBD1; size: few; J: TRBJ2-7; DNA: TGTGCCAGCAGGGGGACAGGGTTCGAGCAGTACTTC; CDR3: CASRGTGFEQYF
V: TRBV18; D: .; size: .; J: TRBJ2-7; DNA: TGTGCCAGCTCACCTAGAAGGGTTAGCTACGAGCAGTACTTC; CDR3: CASSPRRVSYEQYF